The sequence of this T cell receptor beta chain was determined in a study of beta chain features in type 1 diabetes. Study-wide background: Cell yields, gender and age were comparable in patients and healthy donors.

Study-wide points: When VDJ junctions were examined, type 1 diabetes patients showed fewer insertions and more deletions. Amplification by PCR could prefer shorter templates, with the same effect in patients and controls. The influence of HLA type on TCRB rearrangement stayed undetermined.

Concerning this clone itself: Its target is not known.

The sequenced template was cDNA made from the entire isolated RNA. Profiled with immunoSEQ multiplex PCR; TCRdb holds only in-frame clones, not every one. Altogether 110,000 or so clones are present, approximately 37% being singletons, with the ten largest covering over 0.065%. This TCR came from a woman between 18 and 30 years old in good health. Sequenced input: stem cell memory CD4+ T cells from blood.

The CDR3 sequence is CASSFNPTSSYNEQFF. The CDR3 coding sequence is TGTGCCAGCAGCTTTAACCCTACGAGCTCCTACAATGAGCAGTTCTTC. The chain employs TRBV4-2 and TRBJ2-1; D call uncertain. This CDR3 is built from 16 residues. Germline CDR1 LGHNA, CDR2 YNFKEQ. V lost 5 bases and J 0 bases, leaving 14 bases between the germline ends.